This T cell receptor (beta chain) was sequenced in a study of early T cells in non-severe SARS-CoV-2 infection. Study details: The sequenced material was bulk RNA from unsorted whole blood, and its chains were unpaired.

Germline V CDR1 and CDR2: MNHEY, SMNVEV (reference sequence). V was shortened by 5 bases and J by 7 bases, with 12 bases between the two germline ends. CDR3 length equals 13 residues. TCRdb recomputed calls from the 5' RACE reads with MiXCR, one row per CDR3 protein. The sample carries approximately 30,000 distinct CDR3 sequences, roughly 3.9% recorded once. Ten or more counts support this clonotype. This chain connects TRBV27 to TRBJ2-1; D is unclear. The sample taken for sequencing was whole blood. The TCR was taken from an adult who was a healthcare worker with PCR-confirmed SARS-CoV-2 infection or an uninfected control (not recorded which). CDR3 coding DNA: TGTGCCAGCAGTCTCACGTTGGGGAATGAGCAGTTCTTC. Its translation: CASSLTLGNEQFF.